This TCR beta chain was sequenced in a study of early T cells in non-severe SARS-CoV-2 infection. TCRdb passed the 5' RACE reads through MiXCR, listing each CDR3 protein once. The table includes 55,000 to 70,000 distinct CDR3 sequences, 10% detected once. The CDR3 sequence is 13 residues long. The germline V gene encodes CDR1 SGHTA and CDR2 FQGNSA. V lost 1 base and J lost 3, with 6 bases in between. This clonotype was seen more than once but under ten times. The TCR originated in an adult who was a healthcare worker with PCR-confirmed SARS-CoV-2 infection or an uninfected control (not recorded which). The sequenced sample consisted of whole blood. This chain connects TRBV7-2 to TRBJ1-1; D is undetermined. For the CDR3, the DNA is TGTGCCAGCAGCTTAGTACCGGACACTGAAGCTTTCTTT. Encoded protein: CASSLVPDTEAFF.